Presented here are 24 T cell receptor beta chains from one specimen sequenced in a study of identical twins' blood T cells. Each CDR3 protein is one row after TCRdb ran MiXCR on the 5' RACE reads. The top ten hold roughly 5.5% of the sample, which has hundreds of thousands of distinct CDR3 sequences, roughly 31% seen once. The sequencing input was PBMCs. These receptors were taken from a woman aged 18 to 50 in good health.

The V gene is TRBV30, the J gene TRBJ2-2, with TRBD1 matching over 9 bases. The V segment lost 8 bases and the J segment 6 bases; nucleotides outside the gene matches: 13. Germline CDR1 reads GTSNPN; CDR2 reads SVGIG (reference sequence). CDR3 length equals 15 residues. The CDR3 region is CAIPTAGQGSGELFF. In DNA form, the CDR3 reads TGTGCCATTCCTACTGCGGGACAGGGATCCGGGGAGCTGTTTTTT.

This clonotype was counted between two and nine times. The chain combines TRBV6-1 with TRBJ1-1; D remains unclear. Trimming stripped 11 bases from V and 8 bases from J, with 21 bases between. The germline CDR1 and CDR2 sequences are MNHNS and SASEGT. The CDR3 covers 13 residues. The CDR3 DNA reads TGTGCCGGAACGACTGGAGGGAGCGGAGAAGCTTTCTTT. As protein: CAGTTGGSGEAFF.

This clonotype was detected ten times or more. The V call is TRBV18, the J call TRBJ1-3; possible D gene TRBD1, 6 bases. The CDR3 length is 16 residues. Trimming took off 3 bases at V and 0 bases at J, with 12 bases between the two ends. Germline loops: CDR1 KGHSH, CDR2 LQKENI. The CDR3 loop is CASSPRQALSGNTIYF. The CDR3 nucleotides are TGTGCCAGCTCACCGAGACAGGCCCTCTCTGGAAACACCATATATTTT.

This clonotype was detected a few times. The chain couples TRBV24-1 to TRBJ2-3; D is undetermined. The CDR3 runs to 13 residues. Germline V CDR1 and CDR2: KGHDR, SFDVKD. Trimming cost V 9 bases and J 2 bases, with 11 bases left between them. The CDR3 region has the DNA TGTGCCACCCGCGCACCCGTCACAGATACGCAGTATTTT. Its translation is CATRAPVTDTQYF.

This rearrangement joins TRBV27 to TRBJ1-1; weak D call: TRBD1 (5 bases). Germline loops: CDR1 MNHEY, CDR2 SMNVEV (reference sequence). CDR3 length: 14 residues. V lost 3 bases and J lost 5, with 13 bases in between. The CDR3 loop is CASSLMGLGTEAFF. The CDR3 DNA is TGTGCCAGCAGTTTGATGGGGCTGGGGACTGAAGCTTTCTTT.

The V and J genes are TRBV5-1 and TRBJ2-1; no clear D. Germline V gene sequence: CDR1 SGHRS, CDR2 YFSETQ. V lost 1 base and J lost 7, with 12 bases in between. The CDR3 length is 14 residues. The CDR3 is CASSLSALGNEQFF. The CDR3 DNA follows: TGCGCCAGCAGCTTGAGCGCCCTCGGGAATGAGCAGTTCTTC.

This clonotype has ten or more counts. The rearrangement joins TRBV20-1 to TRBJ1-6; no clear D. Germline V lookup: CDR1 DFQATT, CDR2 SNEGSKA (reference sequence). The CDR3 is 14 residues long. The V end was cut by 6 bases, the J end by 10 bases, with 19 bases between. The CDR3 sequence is CSAPAQAGRSPLHF. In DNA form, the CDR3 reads TGCAGTGCCCCCGCGCAGGCAGGAAGGTCACCCCTCCACTTT.

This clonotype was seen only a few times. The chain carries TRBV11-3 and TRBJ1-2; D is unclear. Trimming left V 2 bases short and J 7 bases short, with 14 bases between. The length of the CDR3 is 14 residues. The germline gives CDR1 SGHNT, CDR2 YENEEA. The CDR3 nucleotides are TGTGCCAGCAGCTTATCCGCAGTCAGCGTTGGCTACACCTTC. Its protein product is CASSLSAVSVGYTF.

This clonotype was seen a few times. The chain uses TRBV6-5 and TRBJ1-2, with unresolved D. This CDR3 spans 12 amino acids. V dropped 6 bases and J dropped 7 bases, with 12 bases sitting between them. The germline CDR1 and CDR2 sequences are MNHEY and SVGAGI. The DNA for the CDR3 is TGTGCCAGCAGGGTTCTAGGGTTTGGCTACACCTTC. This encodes CASRVLGFGYTF.

CDR3 coding DNA: TGCAGTGCTAAGGGGTCCGCCTCTGGAAACACCATATATTTT. It codes for CSAKGSASGNTIYF. V is TRBV20-1 and J is TRBJ1-3; maybe TRBD1 (5 bases). The CDR3 extends over 14 amino acids. Germline V gives CDR1 DFQATT, CDR2 SNEGSKA (reference sequence). V was cut by 4 bases and J by 0 bases, with 10 bases left in between.

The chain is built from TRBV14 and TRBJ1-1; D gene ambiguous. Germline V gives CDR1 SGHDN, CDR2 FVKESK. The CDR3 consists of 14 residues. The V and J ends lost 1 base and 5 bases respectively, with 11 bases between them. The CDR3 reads CASSQGYSGTEAFF. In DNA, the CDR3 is TGTGCCAGCAGCCAAGGCTACTCGGGGACTGAAGCTTTCTTT.

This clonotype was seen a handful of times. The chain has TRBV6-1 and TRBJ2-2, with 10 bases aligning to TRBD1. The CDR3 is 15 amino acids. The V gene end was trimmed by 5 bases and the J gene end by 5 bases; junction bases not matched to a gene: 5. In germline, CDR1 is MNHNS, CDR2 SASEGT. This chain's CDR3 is CASSPDRGITGELFF. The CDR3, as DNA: TGTGCCAGCAGTCCGGACAGGGGGATTACCGGGGAGCTGTTTTTT.

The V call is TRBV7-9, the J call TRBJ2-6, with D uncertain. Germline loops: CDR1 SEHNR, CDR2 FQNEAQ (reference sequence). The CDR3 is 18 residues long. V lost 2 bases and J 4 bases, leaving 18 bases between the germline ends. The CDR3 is CASSLKGQSYSGANVLTF. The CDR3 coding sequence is TGTGCCAGCAGCTTAAAGGGTCAGAGTTACTCCGGGGCCAACGTCCTGACTTTC.

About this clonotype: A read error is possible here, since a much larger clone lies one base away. The CDR3 nucleotides are TGTGCCAGCAGTCTACATCCTGACGGTAGCAATCAGCCCCAGCATTTT. This encodes CASSLHPDGSNQPQHF. This chain links TRBV12-3 or TRBV12-4 with TRBJ1-5; D gene ambiguous. Trimming stripped 5 bases from V and 0 bases from J, with 14 bases between. The CDR3 loop spans 16 amino acids.

CDR3 loop: CASSVGGTVNSPLHF. CDR3 DNA: TGTGCCAGCAGCGTTGGAGGGACAGTCAATTCACCCCTCCACTTT. The rearrangement links TRBV7-9 to TRBJ1-6; 7 bases are a match to TRBD1. From germline, CDR1 is SEHNR and CDR2 FQNEAQ (reference sequence). This CDR3 spans 15 amino acids. J was trimmed by 7 bases and V by 5 bases; bases with no gene match: 8.

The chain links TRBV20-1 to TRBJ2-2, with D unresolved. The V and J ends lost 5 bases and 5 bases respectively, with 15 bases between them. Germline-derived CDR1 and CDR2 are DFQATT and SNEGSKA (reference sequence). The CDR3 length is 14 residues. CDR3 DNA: TGCAGTGCTGGAGTTTATGGGCGAACCGGGGAGCTGTTTTTT. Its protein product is CSAGVYGRTGELFF.

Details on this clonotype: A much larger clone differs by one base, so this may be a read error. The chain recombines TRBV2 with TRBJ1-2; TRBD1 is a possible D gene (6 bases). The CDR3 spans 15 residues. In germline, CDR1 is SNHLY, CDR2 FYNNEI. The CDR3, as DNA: TGTGCCAGCAGGGGGAGGGTACAGGGAAACTATGGCTGCACCTTC. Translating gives CASRGRVQGNYGCTF.

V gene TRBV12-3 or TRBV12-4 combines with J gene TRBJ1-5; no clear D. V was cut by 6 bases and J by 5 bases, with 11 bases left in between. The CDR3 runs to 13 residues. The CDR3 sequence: CASSPTTDQPQHF. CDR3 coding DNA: TGTGCCAGCAGCCCGACTACGGATCAGCCCCAGCATTTT.

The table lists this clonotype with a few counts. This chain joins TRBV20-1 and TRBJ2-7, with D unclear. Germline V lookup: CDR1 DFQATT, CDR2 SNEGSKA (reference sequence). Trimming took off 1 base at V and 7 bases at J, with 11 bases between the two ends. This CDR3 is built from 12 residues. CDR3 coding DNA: TGCAGTGCTAGAGCCGTAGTGGGGGAGCAGTACTTC. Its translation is CSARAVVGEQYF.

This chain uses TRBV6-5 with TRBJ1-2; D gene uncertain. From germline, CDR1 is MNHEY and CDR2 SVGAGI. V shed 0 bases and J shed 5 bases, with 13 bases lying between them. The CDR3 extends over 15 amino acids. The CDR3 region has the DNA TGTGCCAGCAGTTACTCGAGTGGGTCAACGTATGGCTACACCTTC. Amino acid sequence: CASSYSSGSTYGYTF.

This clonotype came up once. CDR3 region: CASSFPGSTAGELFF. The CDR3 DNA reads as TGTGCCAGCAGCTTTCCAGGGAGTACGGCCGGGGAGCTGTTTTTT. The chain joins TRBV7-2 to TRBJ2-2; D tentatively reads TRBD1 or TRBD2 (5 bases each). Per the germline V gene, CDR1 is SGHTA and CDR2 is FQGNSA. The CDR3 contains 15 residues. The V and J ends lost 3 bases and 6 bases respectively, with 14 bases between them. Filled out from reference TRBV7-2 and TRBJ2-2, the complete variable domain reads GAGVSQSPSNKVTEKGKDVELRCDPISGHTALYWYRQSLGQGLEFLIYFQGNSAPDKSGLPSDRFSAERTGGSVSTLTIQRTQQEDSAVYLCASSFPGSTAGELFFGEGSRLTVL.

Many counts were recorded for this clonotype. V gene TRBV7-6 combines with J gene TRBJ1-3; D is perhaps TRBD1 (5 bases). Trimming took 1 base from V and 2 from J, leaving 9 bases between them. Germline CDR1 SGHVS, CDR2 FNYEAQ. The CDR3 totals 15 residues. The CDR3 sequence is CASSLEKTAGNTIYF. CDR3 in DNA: TGTGCCAGCAGCTTAGAAAAGACAGCTGGAAACACCATATATTTT.

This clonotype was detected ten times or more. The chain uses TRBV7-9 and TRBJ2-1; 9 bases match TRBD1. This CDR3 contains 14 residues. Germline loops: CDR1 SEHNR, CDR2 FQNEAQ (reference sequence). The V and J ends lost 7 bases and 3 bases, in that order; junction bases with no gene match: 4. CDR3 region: CASIGDRVYNEQFF. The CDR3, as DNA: TGTGCCAGCATTGGGGACAGGGTCTACAATGAGCAGTTCTTC.

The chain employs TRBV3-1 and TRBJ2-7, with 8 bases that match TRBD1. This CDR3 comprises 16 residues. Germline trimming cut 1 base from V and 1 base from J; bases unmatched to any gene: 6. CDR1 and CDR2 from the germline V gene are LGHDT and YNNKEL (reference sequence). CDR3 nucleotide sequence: TGTGCCAGCAGCCAAGTCCCCGGACAGGGTTCCTACGAGCAGTACTTC. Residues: CASSQVPGQGSYEQYF.